These T cell receptor beta chains were read from a single sample in a study of cytomegalovirus exposure and HLA in healthy donors. Only in-frame clones appear in the TCRdb table, and some are missing; sequencing was by immunoSEQ multiplex PCR. The sample carries more than 95,000 clones, approximately 73% recorded once. Sequenced sample: PBMCs. These receptors all come from a man aged 55-75 years in good health and CMV-seropositive. Each CDR3 is given with its conserved first and last residue. Each record gives: clone size, V gene, J gene, CDR3 protein. Clone size is not always given. Where it is, it says once, few, many or a class for expanded clones.

abundance: few
v_gene: TRBV4-2
j_gene: TRBJ1-2
CDR3aa: CASSQGTANYGYTF

abundance: .
v_gene: TRBV5-1
j_gene: TRBJ1-4
CDR3aa: CASTKQGLNEKLFF

abundance: .
v_gene: TRBV7-3
j_gene: TRBJ1-6
CDR3aa: CASSLIAGNSPLHF

abundance: once
v_gene: TRBV5-6
j_gene: TRBJ2-7
CDR3aa: CASSLYGDSYEQYF

abundance: .
v_gene: TRBV7-8
j_gene: TRBJ1-2
CDR3aa: CASSWGGRARGYTF

abundance: .
v_gene: TRBV2
j_gene: TRBJ2-7
CDR3aa: CAFRGGLGFYEQYF

abundance: few
v_gene: TRBV5-1
j_gene: TRBJ1-6
CDR3aa: CASSTGGFAYNSPLHF

abundance: few
v_gene: TRBV6-5
j_gene: TRBJ1-6
CDR3aa: CASSYSMQGKESPLHF

abundance: .
v_gene: TRBV7-9
j_gene: TRBJ1-1
CDR3aa: CASRPQGTMNTEAFF

abundance: .
v_gene: TRBV28
j_gene: TRBJ1-1
CDR3aa: CASSPPSRMNTEAFF

abundance: .
v_gene: TRBV6-1
j_gene: TRBJ1-5
CDR3aa: CASSSETDNQPQHF

abundance: .
v_gene: TRBV29-1
j_gene: TRBJ1-2
CDR3aa: CSVWRSGYTF

abundance: .
v_gene: TRBV4-2
j_gene: TRBJ1-5
CDR3aa: CASSQDLDQPQHF

abundance: few
v_gene: TRBV4-1
j_gene: TRBJ1-6
CDR3aa: CASTLDRANSPLHF

abundance: .
v_gene: TRBV28
j_gene: TRBJ1-4
CDR3aa: CASRAGGEGTNEKLFF

abundance: .
v_gene: TRBV7-3
j_gene: TRBJ1-5
CDR3aa: CASSLQGGYQPQHF

abundance: .
v_gene: TRBV30
j_gene: TRBJ1-2
CDR3aa: CAWSQGLQGYGYTF